The TCR beta chain described here comes from a study of cytomegalovirus exposure and HLA in healthy donors. Produced via immunoSEQ multiplex PCR; TCRdb's table is partial and in-frame only. The sample includes 100,000 or so clones, approximately 88% of them seen just once. V was pared by 4 bases and J by 5 bases, with 2 bases of the junction left unmatched. This CDR3 contains 13 residues. Germline V lookup: CDR1 LGHNA, CDR2 YSLEER. This clonotype was obtained from a young woman in good health and CMV-seronegative. Sequenced: PBMCs. The gene calls are TRBV4-3 and TRBJ2-7; TRBD1 agrees at 10 bases. The CDR3 sequence is CASSRGQGDEQYF. The CDR3 DNA is TGCGCCAGCAGCCGAGGACAGGGGGACGAGCAGTACTTC.